These 30 T cell receptor beta chains came from one sample sequenced in a study of cytomegalovirus exposure and HLA in healthy donors. The PCR ran on 60 Vbeta and 13 Jbeta primers. Profiled with immunoSEQ multiplex PCR; TCRdb holds only in-frame clones, not every one. Altogether approximately 190,000 clones are present, 87% being singletons, with the ten largest covering approximately 1.1%. Sequences were obtained from PBMCs. Receptors originate from a boy between 2 and 10 years old in good health and CMV-seronegative.

This chain joins TRBV23-1 and TRBJ1-3, with D possibly being TRBD1 (5 bases). TRBV23-1 carries the ORF label, with uncertain function. The CDR3 has 14 residues. CDR3 region: CVTTNRTTRNTIYF. The DNA of the CDR3 is TGCGTTACGACGAATAGGACAACACGAAACACCATATATTTT.

CDR3 DNA: TGTGCCAGCAGCTTAGCAGGTGGGGGGGCCAGCTCCTACGAGCAGTACTTC. This translates into CASSLAGGGASSYEQYF. The rearrangement uses TRBV7-6 and TRBJ2-5; D may be TRBD2 (7 bases). The J call is in doubt because the DNA end fits TRBJ2-7 better. The CDR3 sequence is 17 residues long. Germline CDR1 reads SGHVS; CDR2 reads FNYEAQ.

The chain joins TRBV28 to TRBJ2-5; 8 nucleotides align to TRBD1. V shed 2 bases and J 4 bases; nucleotides not matched to a gene: 6. Germline-derived CDR1 and CDR2 are MDHEN and SYDVKM. This CDR3 is built from 15 residues. In nucleotides, the CDR3 is TGTGCCAGCAGTTTAGTCGACAGGGGTGGAGAGACCCAGTACTTC. This encodes CASSLVDRGGETQYF. The whole variable domain, filled in from reference TRBV28 and TRBJ2-5, reads DVKVTQSSRYLVKRTGEKVFLECVQDMDHENMFWYRQDPGLGLRLIYFSYDVKMKEKGDIPEGYSVSREKKERFSLILESASTNQTSMYLCASSLVDRGGETQYFGPGTRLLVL.

The chain employs TRBV7-2 and TRBJ1-1; no clear D gene. V was shortened by 2 bases and J by 4 bases, with 5 bases between the two germline ends. CDR3 length equals 12 residues. Germline CDR1 SGHTA, CDR2 FQGNSA. The chain's CDR3 is CASSLIGTEAFF. CDR3 nucleotides: TGTGCCAGCAGCTTAATCGGCACTGAAGCTTTCTTT.

This clone was observed a few times. The CDR3 region is CASSTNPTPSVTGELFF. DNA of the CDR3: TGTGCCAGCAGCACCAACCCAACTCCTTCGGTTACCGGGGAGCTGTTTTTT. The V gene is TRBV5-4, the J gene TRBJ2-2; D is unclear. The ends were cut back, 4 bases at V and 5 bases at J, with 21 bases in the middle. In germline, CDR1 is SGHNT, CDR2 YYREEE (reference sequence). The CDR3 extends over 17 amino acids. Looking up the rest from reference TRBV5-4 and TRBJ2-2 gives the full variable domain: ETGVTQSPTHLIKTRGQQVTLRCSSQSGHNTVSWYQQALGQGPQFIFQYYREEENGRGNFPPRFSGLQFPNYSSELNVNALELDDSALYLCASSTNPTPSVTGELFFGEGSRLTVL.

The V call is TRBV11-1, the J call TRBJ2-7; D is uncertain. Germline-derived CDR1 and CDR2 are SGHAT and FQDESV (reference sequence). Trimming cost V 5 bases and J 6 bases, with 8 bases left between them. The CDR3 length is 11 residues. CDR3 sequence: CASSALFEQYF. The CDR3 coding sequence is TGTGCCAGCAGCGCCCTATTCGAGCAGTACTTC.

This clone was seen more than once but under ten times. This chain joins TRBV5-4 and TRBJ2-3; 7 bases fit TRBD2. The CDR3 has 15 residues. Trimming cost V 4 bases and J 2 bases; bases outside gene matches: 7. CDR1 is SGHNT and CDR2 is YYREEE in the germline V gene (reference sequence). The CDR3 coding sequence is TGTGCCAGCAGCCCGGGGGGACTCTACACAGATACGCAGTATTTT. This sequence encodes CASSPGGLYTDTQYF.

V usage is TRBV6-5 and J usage is TRBJ1-2, with TRBD1 matching 7 bases. This CDR3 spans 14 amino acids. Germline V gene data show CDR1 as MNHEY and CDR2 as SVGAGI. J was trimmed by 4 bases and V by 6 bases; bases with no gene match: 8. The CDR3 loop reads CASRGSGDSYGYTF. In DNA, the CDR3 is TGTGCCAGCAGGGGTTCGGGGGACAGCTATGGCTACACCTTC.

The chain links TRBV7-2 to TRBJ2-1, with 10 bases fitting TRBD2. The CDR3 runs 17 residues. V trimming: 1 base; J trimming: 4 bases; junction bases outside the gene matches: 7. CDR1 and CDR2 (germline): SGHTA, FQGNSA. The CDR3 reads CASSLGVGLAPYNEQFF. CDR3 nucleotides: TGTGCCAGCAGCTTAGGGGTGGGACTAGCGCCATACAATGAGCAGTTCTTC.

This chain links TRBV2 with TRBJ1-2; 10 nucleotides match TRBD1. The V segment lost 4 bases and the J segment 4 bases; nucleotides outside the gene matches: 6. The germline V gene has CDR1 SNHLY and CDR2 FYNNEI. The CDR3 length is 15 residues. CDR3: CASSVGTGASYGYTF. CDR3 in DNA: TGTGCCAGCAGTGTGGGGACAGGGGCCTCCTATGGCTACACCTTC.

This clone was seen a few times. This chain uses TRBV6-1 with TRBJ1-1; 7 bases are shared with TRBD1. The V and J ends lost 6 bases and 1 base, in that order; junction bases with no gene match: 8. This CDR3 is built from 15 residues. The germline V gene encodes CDR1 MNHNS and CDR2 SASEGT. DNA of the CDR3: TGTGCCAGCAGCGTCTTGGACAGGAGGAACACTGAAGCTTTCTTT. It is translated as CASSVLDRRNTEAFF.

The chain couples TRBV2 to TRBJ1-2; a possible D gene is TRBD1 (5 bases). The V end lost 6 bases, the J end lost 7 bases, and 18 bases lay between the germline ends. CDR1 and CDR2 from the germline V gene are SNHLY and FYNNEI. The CDR3 is 14 amino acids. CDR3 nucleotide sequence: TGTGCCAGCAGGACAGTCGCCCCCGGGGGTGGCTACACCTTC. Translating gives CASRTVAPGGGYTF.

V and J are TRBV19 and TRBJ1-5, with 8 nucleotides matching TRBD1. V lost 6 bases to trimming and J lost 6 bases; unmatched junction nucleotides: 10. CDR3 size: 15 residues. CDR1 is LNHDA, CDR2 SQIVND, per germline (reference sequence). This chain's CDR3 is CASSPGSGGGQPQHF. DNA for the CDR3: TGTGCCAGTAGCCCCGGGTCAGGGGGCGGTCAGCCCCAGCATTTT.

In its sample, this clone was seen a few times. The chain combines TRBV5-4 with TRBJ2-7; 10 bases map to TRBD1. The CDR3 is 15 amino acids. Germline CDR1 and CDR2: SGHNT and YYREEE (reference sequence). After removal of 1 base from V and 1 base from J, the junction contained 2 bases not matched to a gene. CDR3 nucleotide sequence: TGTGCCAGCAGCTTGATGGGACAGGGGTCCTACGAGCAGTACTTC. It is translated as CASSLMGQGSYEQYF.

This sequence joins TRBV9 and TRBJ2-2, with a tentative D call TRBD2 (6 bases). V lost 3 bases, J lost 5 bases, and 11 bases lay in between. Germline CDR1 SGDLS, CDR2 YYNGEE. The CDR3 has 14 amino acids. CDR3 region: CASSGGVGTGELFF. As DNA, the CDR3 is TGTGCCAGCAGCGGGGGGGTAGGAACCGGGGAGCTGTTTTTT. Based on the CDR3 plus reference TRBV9 and TRBJ2-2, the full variable domain is DSGVTQTPKHLITATGQRVTLRCSPRSGDLSVYWYQQSLDQGLQFLIQYYNGEERAKGNILERFSAQQFPDLHSELNLSSLELGDSALYFCASSGGVGTGELFFGEGSRLTVL.

The V call is TRBV5-6, the J call TRBJ2-5; TRBD2 might be the D (6 bases). The DNA matches TRBJ2-7 better at its end, which makes the J call doubtful. The germline V gene encodes CDR1 SGHDT and CDR2 YYEEEE. CDR3 length equals 15 residues. As DNA, the CDR3 is TGTGCCAGCAGCTTTCCCCTAGCGCAGGCCTACGAGCAGTACTTC. It codes for CASSFPLAQAYEQYF.

The rearrangement uses TRBV28 and TRBJ2-7; D may be TRBD1 (6 bases). CDR1 is MDHEN, CDR2 SYDVKM, per germline. The CDR3 is 12 residues long. Trimming removed 8 bases from V and 2 bases from J, with 10 bases in between. CDR3 region: CASSWGPYEQYF. In nucleotides, the CDR3 is TGTGCCAGCTCTTGGGGGCCCTACGAGCAGTACTTC.

The chain joins TRBV27 to TRBJ1-1, with a tentative D call TRBD1 (5 bases). The CDR3 is made up of 15 amino acids. V was trimmed by 5 bases and J by 4 bases, leaving 17 bases between them. The germline CDR1 and CDR2 sequences are MNHEY and SMNVEV (reference sequence). The chain's CDR3 is CASSQPPAGGTEAFF. In DNA, the CDR3 is TGTGCCAGCAGTCAACCCCCCGCGGGGGGCACTGAAGCTTTCTTT.

CDR3 loop: CASSFSGTDYQYF. In DNA form, the CDR3 reads TGTGCCAGCAGCTTCTCCGGGACAGATTACCAGTACTTC. The V gene is TRBV5-6, the J gene TRBJ2-5, with 7 bases fitting TRBD1. Germline assignment: CDR1 SGHDT and CDR2 YYEEEE. V dropped 2 bases and J dropped 10; count of bases not matched to a gene: 8. The CDR3 consists of 13 residues. The full variable domain, its missing parts supplied by reference TRBV5-6 and TRBJ2-5, is DAGVTQSPTHLIKTRGQQVTLRCSPKSGHDTVSWYQQALGQGPQFIFQYYEEEERQRGNFPDRFSGHQFPNYSSELNVNALLLGDSALYLCASSFSGTDYQYFGPGTRLLVL.

The chain has TRBV30 and TRBJ2-5; D is possibly TRBD2 (5 bases). The DNA end is a closer match to TRBJ2-7, so the J assignment may be wrong. From germline, CDR1 is GTSNPN and CDR2 SVGIG (reference sequence). The CDR3 length is 16 residues. In nucleotides, the CDR3 is TGTGCCTGGAGTCCGTCGTCCCGGGGATTCCCCTACGAGCAGTACTTC. It translates to CAWSPSSRGFPYEQYF.

The V gene is TRBV7-3, the J gene TRBJ1-1; TRBD1 matches 8 bases. Germline CDR1 is SGHTA and CDR2 is FQGTGA. This CDR3 has 14 residues. The junction had 6 bases not matched to a gene; V was cut back by 5 bases and J by 4 bases. CDR3 loop: CASSAGGAGTEAFF. The CDR3 nucleotides read TGTGCCAGCAGCGCAGGGGGCGCTGGCACTGAAGCTTTCTTT.

The chain carries TRBV9 and TRBJ2-2; 7 bases align to TRBD2. The CDR3 length is 16 residues. V shed 0 bases and J 6 bases; nucleotides not matched to a gene: 8. CDR1 is SGDLS, CDR2 YYNGEE, per germline. The CDR3 DNA is TGTGCCAGCAGCGTAGAACTAGCGATTTTACCCGGGGAGCTGTTTTTT. This gives the protein CASSVELAILPGELFF.

CDR3 protein: CASSVTVSGGLQETQYF. The CDR3 DNA reads as TGTGCCAGCAGCGTAACCGTCAGCGGGGGGCTCCAAGAGACCCAGTACTTC. The chain links TRBV9 to TRBJ2-5; 9 bases are shared with TRBD2. The V gene's germline CDR1 is SGDLS and CDR2 YYNGEE. V shed 1 base, J shed 1 base, and the junction held 8 bases outside the gene matches. The CDR3 length is 17 residues.

The chain carries TRBV13 and TRBJ2-3; tentative D call: TRBD2 (6 bases). The ends were cut back, 0 bases at V and 2 bases at J, with 12 bases in the middle. CDR1 is PRHDT and CDR2 is FYEKMQ in the germline V gene (reference sequence). This CDR3 has 16 amino acids. The CDR3 nucleotides are TGTGCCAGCAGCTTAGGTTCGGGAGCCACCACAGATACGCAGTATTTT. It specifies CASSLGSGATTDTQYF. Full variable domain (remainder filled in from reference TRBV13 and TRBJ2-3): AAGVIQSPRHLIKEKRETATLKCYPIPRHDTVYWYQQGPGQDPQFLISFYEKMQSDKGSIPDRFSAQQFSDYHSELNMSSLELGDSALYFCASSLGSGATTDTQYFGPGTRLTVL.

The CDR3 spells CASSGQGAPNNSPLHF. CDR3 nucleotides: TGTGCCAGCAGTGGACAGGGGGCGCCTAATAATTCACCCCTCCACTTT. V and J are TRBV6-1 and TRBJ1-6; 10 bases agree with TRBD1. Germline loops: CDR1 MNHNS, CDR2 SASEGT. This CDR3 spans 16 amino acids. Losses at the gene ends were 4 bases for V and 5 bases for J; bases not matched to a gene: 5.

The CDR3 protein is CASSGDTYEQYF. The CDR3 DNA reads TGTGCCAGCAGTGGGGACACTTACGAGCAGTACTTC. The V gene is TRBV2, the J gene TRBJ2-7; D possibly corresponds to TRBD1 (6 bases). The CDR3 spans 12 residues. V lost 4 bases, J lost 4 bases, and 8 bases lay in between. CDR1 is SNHLY, CDR2 FYNNEI, per germline.

V usage is TRBV27 and J usage is TRBJ2-1, with D maybe TRBD2 (6 bases). V lost 6 bases and J 7 bases, leaving 19 bases between the germline ends. CDR3 size: 15 residues. CDR1 MNHEY and CDR2 SMNVEV come from the germline V gene (reference sequence). This chain's CDR3 is CASRPIPGLGNEQFF. CDR3 DNA: TGTGCCAGCAGACCAATCCCGGGACTCGGGAATGAGCAGTTCTTC.

This sequence joins TRBV6-1 and TRBJ2-7; tentatively, D is TRBD1 (6 bases). The germline gives CDR1 MNHNS, CDR2 SASEGT. The CDR3 is 13 residues long. Trimming left V 6 bases short and J 4 bases short, with 13 bases between. CDR3 bases: TGTGCCAGCAGGCGGACAGAGGATTACGAGCAGTACTTC. It encodes CASRRTEDYEQYF.

With regard to this clone: A read error may account for a junction end that differs from germline. This chain joins TRBV7-9 and TRBJ1-2, with 7 nucleotides matching TRBD1. The CDR3 runs to 13 residues. Germline V gene data show CDR1 as SEHNR and CDR2 as FQNEAQ (reference sequence). CDR3 DNA sequence: TGTTCCAGCAGCATTCAGGAGGGGGCCGGCTACACCTTC. It translates to CSSSIQEGAGYTF.

V usage is TRBV7-9 and J usage is TRBJ2-1; weak D call: TRBD2 (6 bases). Germline CDR1 is SEHNR and CDR2 is FQNEAQ (reference sequence). The CDR3 consists of 15 residues. V lost 4 bases and J lost 8, with 18 bases in between. CDR3 sequence: CASSSRGERVYEQFF. The CDR3 bases are TGTGCCAGCAGCTCCCGGGGCGAGCGGGTCTATGAGCAGTTCTTC.